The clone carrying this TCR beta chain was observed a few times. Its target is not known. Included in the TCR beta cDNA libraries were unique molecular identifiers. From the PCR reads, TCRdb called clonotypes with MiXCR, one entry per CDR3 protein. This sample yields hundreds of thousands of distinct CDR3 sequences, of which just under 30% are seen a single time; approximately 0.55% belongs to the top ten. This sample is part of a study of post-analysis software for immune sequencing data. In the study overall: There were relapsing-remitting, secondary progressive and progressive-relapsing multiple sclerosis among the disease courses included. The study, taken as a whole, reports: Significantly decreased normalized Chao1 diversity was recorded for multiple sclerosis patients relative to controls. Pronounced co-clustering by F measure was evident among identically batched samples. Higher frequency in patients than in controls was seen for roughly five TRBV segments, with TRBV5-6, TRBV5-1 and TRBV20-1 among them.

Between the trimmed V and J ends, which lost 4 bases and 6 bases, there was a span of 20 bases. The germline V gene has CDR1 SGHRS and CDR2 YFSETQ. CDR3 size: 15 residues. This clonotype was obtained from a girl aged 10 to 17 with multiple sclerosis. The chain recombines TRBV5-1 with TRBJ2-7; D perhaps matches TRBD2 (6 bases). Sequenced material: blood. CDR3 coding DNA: TGCGCCAGCAGCCCCTTTGGGTCGGACGGGGGCGAGCAGTACTTC. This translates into CASSPFGSDGGEQYF.